This T cell receptor beta chain was profiled in a study of control samples from healthy donors and cancer patients. Libraries were prepared by immunoSEQ multiplex PCR; TCRdb keeps only in-frame clonotypes and omits some of them. Of roughly 170,000 clones in the sample, roughly 95% were seen once. CDR3 length: 15 residues. Trimming removed 2 bases from V and 6 bases from J, with 16 bases in between. Germline V gives CDR1 LGHDT, CDR2 YNNKEL (reference sequence). The specimen was blood. This sequence was found in a woman in her fifties or sixties in good health. The chain combines TRBV3-1 (or the pseudogene TRBV3-2) with TRBJ1-2; tentative D call: TRBD1 (6 bases). CDR3: CASSQQSAGGHGYTF. The CDR3 DNA reads as TGTGCCAGCAGCCAACAGTCAGCCGGGGGCCATGGCTACACCTTC.